The 25 T cell receptor beta chains presented below share a single source sample, sequenced in a study of shared T cell receptors in the human thymus. Here immunoSEQ multiplex PCR was the method, and the copy in TCRdb shows in-frame clones only, minus some. This table has some 700,000 clones, around nine tenths appearing once. These data also featured in a second study, about human thymus T cells.

Input material: thymocytes. These receptors were taken from a boy under two years old with a congenital heart defect.

The chain combines TRBV19 with TRBJ2-5; no firm D call. Germline V lookup: CDR1 LNHDA, CDR2 SQIVND (reference sequence). The CDR3 is 13 amino acids. V lost 0 bases, J lost 1 base, and 3 bases lay in between. CDR3 in amino acids: CASSIDSQETQYF. The CDR3 bases are TGTGCCAGTAGTATAGACAGCCAAGAGACCCAGTACTTC.

The chain joins TRBV6-1 to TRBJ1-1; D possibly corresponds to TRBD1 (6 bases). CDR3 length: 12 amino acids. Per germline, CDR1 MNHNS and CDR2 SASEGT. V was clipped by 8 bases and J by 0 bases, with 7 bases between them. The CDR3 region has the DNA TGTGCCAGCGGGGGCATGAACACTGAAGCTTTCTTT. As protein: CASGGMNTEAFF.

The CDR3 DNA sequence: TGTGCCAGCAGCCCCGTTCCCCCCCGACTAGCGGGAATCCATGAGCAGTTCTTC. This codes for CASSPVPPRLAGIHEQFF. The rearrangement links TRBV7-9 to TRBJ2-1; the match to TRBD2 covers 11 bases. This CDR3 spans 18 amino acids. V lost 5 bases, J lost 8 bases, and 17 bases stayed unmatched. The germline gives CDR1 SEHNR, CDR2 FQNEAQ (reference sequence).

The chain uses TRBV7-9 and TRBJ1-2; D is unclear. The V end was cut by 5 bases, the J end by 0 bases, with 10 bases between. The V gene's germline CDR1 is SEHNR and CDR2 FQNEAQ (reference sequence). The CDR3 has 14 amino acids. The DNA of the CDR3 is TGTGCCAGCAGCCCGGACGGGGCTAACTATGGCTACACCTTC. This sequence encodes CASSPDGANYGYTF.

V is TRBV27 and J is TRBJ2-7, with 8 positions matching TRBD2. CDR3 length: 14 residues. CDR1 is MNHEY, CDR2 SMNVEV, per germline (reference sequence). The ends lost 5 bases at V and 3 bases at J; junction bases unmatched: 6. The CDR3 DNA reads TGTGCCAGCAGTCCCAGAGCGGGAGTCTACGAGCAGTACTTC. Its protein product is CASSPRAGVYEQYF.

The chain has TRBV9 and TRBJ1-1, with D perhaps TRBD1 (5 bases). Deletions cut 9 bases from V and 4 bases from J, with 16 bases between. The CDR3 is 13 residues long. Per germline, CDR1 SGDLS and CDR2 YYNGEE. The CDR3 sequence is CATGGRAGTEAFF. CDR3 bases: TGTGCCACCGGGGGGAGGGCGGGCACTGAAGCTTTCTTT. The variable domain in full, completed from reference TRBV9 and TRBJ1-1, reads DSGVTQTPKHLITATGQRVTLRCSPRSGDLSVYWYQQSLDQGLQFLIQYYNGEERAKGNILERFSAQQFPDLHSELNLSSLELGDSALYFCATGGRAGTEAFFGQGTRLTVV.

This chain joins TRBV27 and TRBJ2-1; TRBD1 agrees at 7 bases. The CDR3 loop spans 14 amino acids. Losses at the gene ends were 3 bases for V and 5 bases for J; bases not matched to a gene: 4. The V gene's germline CDR1 is MNHEY and CDR2 SMNVEV (reference sequence). CDR3 DNA: TGTGCCAGCAGTTTTGAACAGGGGCACAATGAGCAGTTCTTC. Translating it yields CASSFEQGHNEQFF.

The V gene is TRBV28, the J gene TRBJ1-2; weak D call: TRBD1 (6 bases). Germline CDR1 is MDHEN and CDR2 is SYDVKM. V lost 9 bases and J 1 base, leaving 9 bases between the germline ends. The CDR3 runs to 12 residues. The CDR3 DNA follows: TGTGCCAGTACACAGGGTAACTATGGCTACACCTTC. Its translation: CASTQGNYGYTF.

With regard to this clone: The same CDR3 is also encoded by other DNA sequences in this sample. This sequence joins TRBV27 and TRBJ1-4; 8 nucleotides agree with TRBD1. V lost 5 bases and J lost 8; bases outside the gene matches: 7. CDR3 size: 14 residues. Germline CDR1 MNHEY, CDR2 SMNVEV (reference sequence). CDR3 amino acids: CASSPDRGGEKLFF. CDR3 in DNA: TGTGCCAGCAGTCCCGACAGGGGTGGGGAAAAACTGTTTTTT.

This clone was recorded once. This sequence joins TRBV9 and TRBJ2-3, with a possible D match to TRBD2 (6 bases). Between the trimmed V and J ends, which lost 4 bases and 1 base, there was a span of 16 bases. The CDR3 totals 16 residues. The germline gives CDR1 SGDLS, CDR2 YYNGEE. The CDR3 sequence: CASSPPRLEGTDTQYF. The CDR3 nucleotides are TGTGCCAGCAGCCCCCCTCGACTAGAGGGCACAGATACGCAGTATTTT. The full variable domain, completed using reference TRBV9 and TRBJ2-3, is DSGVTQTPKHLITATGQRVTLRCSPRSGDLSVYWYQQSLDQGLQFLIQYYNGEERAKGNILERFSAQQFPDLHSELNLSSLELGDSALYFCASSPPRLEGTDTQYFGPGTRLTVL.

The chain uses TRBV7-9 and TRBJ2-5; 13 bases agree with TRBD2. Germline lookup yields CDR1 SEHNR and CDR2 FQNEAQ (reference sequence). The CDR3 runs 16 residues. J lost 6 bases, V lost 7 bases, and 11 bases had no gene match. CDR3: CASTDTSGRAFKTQYF. The CDR3 nucleotides are TGTGCCAGCACCGATACTAGCGGGAGGGCCTTTAAGACCCAGTACTTC.

The chain is built from TRBV21-1 and TRBJ2-7; the table gives TRBD1 as D, unverified against the DNA. TRBV21-1 has pseudogene status. The CDR3 sequence is 14 residues long. The CDR3: CASSQGVSSYEQYF. As DNA, the CDR3 is TGTGCCAGCAGCCAGGGGGTTTCCTCCTACGAGCAGTACTTC.

The J gene is TRBJ2-7, the V gene TRBV28, with 10 positions matching TRBD1. Trimming cost V 10 bases and J 5 bases; bases outside gene matches: 8. This CDR3 has 13 residues. Germline CDR1 reads MDHEN; CDR2 reads SYDVKM. CDR3 region: CATSRQGAHEQYF. In DNA, the CDR3 is TGTGCCACCAGCAGACAGGGGGCTCACGAGCAGTACTTC.

The gene calls are TRBV19 and TRBJ2-3, with TRBD1 identical over 11 bases. The V and J ends lost 6 bases and 3 bases, in that order; junction bases with no gene match: 5. From germline, CDR1 is LNHDA and CDR2 SQIVND (reference sequence). The CDR3 contains 15 residues. The CDR3 loop is CASSYRDRGTDTQYF. The DNA of the CDR3 is TGTGCCAGTAGCTACCGGGACAGGGGGACAGATACGCAGTATTTT.

In its sample, this clone was seen a few times. This chain uses TRBV10-3 with TRBJ1-3; TRBD1 aligns across 7 bases. The CDR3 is 17 residues long. Germline V lookup: CDR1 ENHRY, CDR2 SYGVKD. Germline trimming cut 3 bases from V and 0 bases from J; bases unmatched to any gene: 8. This chain's CDR3 is CAISDYTGVSSGNTIYF. For the CDR3, the DNA is TGTGCCATCAGTGACTATACAGGGGTTTCCTCTGGAAACACCATATATTTT.

V usage is TRBV11-2 and J usage is TRBJ2-2, with TRBD1 identical over 8 bases. Germline V gene data show CDR1 as SGHAT and CDR2 as FQNNGV. Trimming at V came to 2 bases and at J to 3 bases, leaving 8 bases not matched to a gene. The CDR3 runs 17 residues. The CDR3 reads CASSLYLAGGHTGELFF. CDR3 sequence (DNA): TGTGCCAGCAGCTTATATTTGGCAGGGGGCCACACCGGGGAGCTGTTTTTT.

This chain joins TRBV28 and TRBJ2-2; D possibly corresponds to TRBD1 (5 bases). There are 14 residues in the CDR3. The V gene lost 6 bases and the J gene lost 1 base, with 9 bases spanning the gap. CDR1 is MDHEN and CDR2 is SYDVKM in the germline V gene. The CDR3 loop reads CASRTELNTGELFF. The CDR3 DNA sequence: TGTGCCAGCAGGACAGAACTGAACACCGGGGAGCTGTTTTTT.

The V and J genes are TRBV27 and TRBJ2-7; perhaps TRBD1 as D (6 bases). Trimming shortened V by 7 bases and J by 0 bases, and 19 bases separated the two germline ends. There are 16 residues in the CDR3. Germline CDR1 reads MNHEY; CDR2 reads SMNVEV (reference sequence). The CDR3 bases are TGTGCCAGCAAACACCAAAGACAGGCTAGCTCCTACGAGCAGTACTTC. Its translation is CASKHQRQASSYEQYF.

The chain couples TRBV29-1 to TRBJ2-7, with D possibly TRBD1 on 6 matching bases. V was cut by 4 bases and J by 4 bases, with 20 bases left in between. The CDR3 loop spans 15 amino acids. Germline V gene lookup returns CDR1 SQVTM and CDR2 ANQGSEA. In DNA form, the CDR3 reads TGCAGCGTTGGAGGGACAAGTCTCTCTGTTTACGAGCAGTACTTC. Residues: CSVGGTSLSVYEQYF.

The genes are TRBV4-2 and TRBJ2-5; D is unresolved. This CDR3 is 15 amino acids long. V was clipped by 0 bases and J by 1 base, with 9 bases between them. Germline CDR1 is LGHNA and CDR2 is YNFKEQ. In nucleotides, the CDR3 is TGTGCCAGCAGCCAAGACGCCAGAAGCCAAGAGACCCAGTACTTC. Amino acids: CASSQDARSQETQYF.

The chain couples TRBV7-9 to TRBJ2-7; perhaps TRBD1 as D (6 bases). This CDR3 is built from 16 residues. V was cut by 2 bases and J by 0 bases, with 14 bases left in between. CDR1 and CDR2 (germline): SEHNR, FQNEAQ (reference sequence). CDR3 DNA: TGTGCCAGCAGCTTACCCCCAGGGGCCAACTCCTACGAGCAGTACTTC. It is translated as CASSLPPGANSYEQYF.

Details on this clone: Germline and junction disagree at one end, which may indicate a read error. The chain links TRBV7-7 to TRBJ2-5; 11 nucleotides line up with TRBD2. CDR1 and CDR2 from the germline V gene are SSHAT and FNYEAQ (reference sequence). This CDR3 has 19 amino acids. CDR3 protein: CASSLGGLALAGGGETQYF. The DNA for the CDR3 is TGTGCTAGCAGCTTAGGGGGACTCGCTCTAGCGGGAGGAGGGGAGACCCAGTACTTC. Full variable domain (rest looked up from reference TRBV7-7 and TRBJ2-5): GAGVSQSPRYKVTKRGQDVTLRCDPISSHATLYWYQQALGQGPEFLTYFNYEAQPDKSGLPSDRFSAERPEGSISTLTIQRTEQRDSAMYRCASSLGGLALAGGGETQYFGPGTRLLVL.

This clone was counted once. V and J are TRBV11-3 and TRBJ2-2; D is possibly TRBD2 (5 bases). Deletions cut 5 bases from V and 8 bases from J, with 15 bases between. The germline CDR1 and CDR2 sequences are SGHNT and YENEEA. The CDR3 is 14 residues long. Here the CDR3 reads CASSRTGLSGELFF. For the CDR3, the DNA is TGTGCCAGCAGCCGCACGGGGTTGAGTGGGGAGCTGTTTTTT.

The rearrangement links TRBV28 to TRBJ1-5; maybe TRBD1 (6 bases). The germline V gene has CDR1 MDHEN and CDR2 SYDVKM. Trimming stripped 6 bases from V and 2 bases from J, with 14 bases between. The CDR3 loop spans 15 amino acids. The CDR3 bases are TGTGCCAGCAGATCCAGGGGACGCGGCAATCAGCCCCAGCATTTT. It specifies CASRSRGRGNQPQHF. Complete variable domain (other parts from reference TRBV28 and TRBJ1-5): DVKVTQSSRYLVKRTGEKVFLECVQDMDHENMFWYRQDPGLGLRLIYFSYDVKMKEKGDIPEGYSVSREKKERFSLILESASTNQTSMYLCASRSRGRGNQPQHFGDGTRLSIL.

CDR3 protein: CASSQDRGETQYF. The CDR3 coding sequence is TGTGCCAGCAGCCAGGACAGGGGGGAGACCCAGTACTTC. The V and J genes are TRBV27 and TRBJ2-5; 10 bases line up with TRBD1. J lost 5 bases, V lost 6 bases, and 3 bases had no gene match. The CDR3 covers 13 residues. The germline V gene encodes CDR1 MNHEY and CDR2 SMNVEV (reference sequence).